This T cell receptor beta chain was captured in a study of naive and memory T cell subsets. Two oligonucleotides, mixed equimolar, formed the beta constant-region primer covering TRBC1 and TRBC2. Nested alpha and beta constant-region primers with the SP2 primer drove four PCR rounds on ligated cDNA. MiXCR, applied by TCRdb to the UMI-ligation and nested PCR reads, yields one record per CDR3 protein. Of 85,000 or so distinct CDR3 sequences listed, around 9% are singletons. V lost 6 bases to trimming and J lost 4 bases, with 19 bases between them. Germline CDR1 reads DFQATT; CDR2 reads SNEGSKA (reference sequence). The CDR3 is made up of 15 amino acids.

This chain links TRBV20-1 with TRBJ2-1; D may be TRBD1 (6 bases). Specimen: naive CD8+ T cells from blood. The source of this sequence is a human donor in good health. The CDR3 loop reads CSADGTTSGYNEQFF. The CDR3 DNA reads TGCAGTGCGGACGGGACAACCTCCGGTTACAATGAGCAGTTCTTC.